There are a few counts of the clone carrying this TCR beta chain. Trimming shortened V by 6 bases and J by 8 bases, and 16 bases separated the two germline ends. The CDR3 sequence is 13 residues long. From germline, CDR1 is SEHNR and CDR2 FQNEAQ (reference sequence). The sample originates from a study of response to subunit inactivated influenza vaccine. TCRdb analysed the RT-PCR reads with MiXCR anew, one entry per CDR3 protein. The profile covers some 150,000 distinct CDR3 sequences, with 10% to 15% appearing a single time and approximately 30% taken by the ten largest. The sample was also reused in another study, on T cells expressing NK-cell markers. That study reports: UMIs accompanied the 5'RACE template switching by which TCR beta cDNA was made. Sorted CD3+CD56-NKG2C+, CD3+CD56+NKG2C+ and CD3+CD56+NKG2C- T cells supplied the TCR beta repertoires. The sequencing cohort of eight donors included seven HCMV-seropositive individuals and one seronegative individual. In several experiments, an anti-gamma-delta TCR antibody restricted sorting to alpha-beta TCR T cells.

The chain recombines TRBV7-9 with TRBJ1-1; TRBD1 might be the D (5 bases). The source material was CD8+ T cells sorted from PBMCs, sampled about 13 days after vaccination. The receptor's source is a man in his fifties who received an inactivated influenza vaccine. The CDR3: CASRSGLEVEAFF. DNA of the CDR3: TGTGCCAGCAGGTCAGGGTTGGAGGTGGAAGCTTTCTTT.